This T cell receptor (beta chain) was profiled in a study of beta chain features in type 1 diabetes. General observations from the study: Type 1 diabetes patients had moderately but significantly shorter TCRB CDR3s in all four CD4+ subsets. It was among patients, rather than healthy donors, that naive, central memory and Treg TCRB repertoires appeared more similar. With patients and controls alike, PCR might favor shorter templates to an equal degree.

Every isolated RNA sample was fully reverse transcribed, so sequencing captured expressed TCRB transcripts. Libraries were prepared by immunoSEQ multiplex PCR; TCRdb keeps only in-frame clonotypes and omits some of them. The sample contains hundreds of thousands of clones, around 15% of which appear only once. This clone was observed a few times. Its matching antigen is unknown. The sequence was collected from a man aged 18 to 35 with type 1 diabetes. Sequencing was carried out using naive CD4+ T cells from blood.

CDR3 in DNA: TGTGCCAGCGTCTTGGTCCTCAATTCACCCCTCCACTTT. It encodes CASVLVLNSPLHF. The V gene is TRBV2, the J gene TRBJ1-6; the D is unclear. The germline CDR1 and CDR2 sequences are SNHLY and FYNNEI. V was shortened by 8 bases and J by 7 bases, with 12 bases between the two germline ends. The CDR3 length is 13 residues. Full variable domain (rest looked up from reference TRBV2 and TRBJ1-6): EPEVTQTPSHQVTQMGQEVILRCVPISNHLYFYWYRQILGQKVEFLVSFYNNEISEKSEIFDDQFSVERPDGSNFTLKIRSTKLEDSAMYFCASVLVLNSPLHFGNGTRLTVT.